Below, one TCR beta chain is given with its context. This record comes from a study of OX40 agonist ivuxolimab in advanced cancers. The CDR3 spans 15 residues. The V gene end was trimmed by 7 bases and the J gene end by 6 bases; junction bases not matched to a gene: 11. Looked up from germline, CDR1 is MDHEN and CDR2 is SYDVKM. Profiled with immunoSEQ multiplex PCR; TCRdb holds only in-frame clones, not every one. Here the sample spans 65,000 to 75,000 clones, approximately 88% being singletons. This specimen consisted of CD4+ or CD8+ T cells sorted from blood, obtained in a trial of the OX40 agonist ivuxolimab. The rearrangement uses TRBV28 and TRBJ2-1; 8 bases align to TRBD2. The clonotype was recovered from an adult with an advanced solid tumor such as melanoma, head and neck, liver or kidney cancer. The CDR3 DNA reads as TGTGCCAGCACCGATTGGACTAGCCGGGGCAATGAGCAGTTCTTC. Translating gives CASTDWTSRGNEQFF.